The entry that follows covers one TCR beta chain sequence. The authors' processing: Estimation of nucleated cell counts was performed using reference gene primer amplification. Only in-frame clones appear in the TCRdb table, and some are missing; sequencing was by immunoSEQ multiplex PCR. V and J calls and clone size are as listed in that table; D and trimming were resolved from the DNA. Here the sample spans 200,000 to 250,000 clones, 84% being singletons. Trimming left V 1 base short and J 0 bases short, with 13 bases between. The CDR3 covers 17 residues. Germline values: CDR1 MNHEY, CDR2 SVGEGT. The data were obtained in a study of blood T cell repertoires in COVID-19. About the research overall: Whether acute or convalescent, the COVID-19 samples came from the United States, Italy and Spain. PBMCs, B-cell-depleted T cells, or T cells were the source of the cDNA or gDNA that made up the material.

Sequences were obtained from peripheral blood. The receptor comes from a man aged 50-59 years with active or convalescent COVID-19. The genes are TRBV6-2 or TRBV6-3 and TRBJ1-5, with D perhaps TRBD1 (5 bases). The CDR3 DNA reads TGTGCCAGCAGTTACTTATACAAGGGGTATAGCAATCAGCCCCAGCATTTT. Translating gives CASSYLYKGYSNQPQHF.